A selection of T cell receptor beta chains follows, all from one sample in a study of blood T cell repertoires in COVID-19. Only in-frame clones appear in the TCRdb table, and some are missing; sequencing was by immunoSEQ multiplex PCR. The data hold about 290,000 clones, with roughly 86% observed a single time. The sequencing sample was made of peripheral blood. The source is a woman in her 30s with COVID-19, enrolled during active disease. CDR3s include the opening cysteine and the closing phenylalanine or tryptophan. A D gene is named only where the DNA matches it firmly. Size values are once, few and many counts, or a class for expanded clones, and some rows have none.

clone_size	v_call	d_call	j_call	cdr3_nt	cdr3_aa
once	TRBV7-8	TRBD1	TRBJ2-5	TGTGCCAGCAGCCGAAATAGGGGACAGCAAGAGACCCAGTACTTC	CASSRNRGQQETQYF
NA	TRBV19	TRBD1	TRBJ1-5	TGTGCCAGTAGTAGAGGGGGCGAGTATCAGCCCCAGCATTTT	CASSRGGEYQPQHF
NA	TRBV18	TRBD1	TRBJ1-2	TGTGCCAGCTCACCAACAGGGGGATCTCATGGCTACACCTTC	CASSPTGGSHGYTF
once	TRBV5-1	NA	TRBJ2-4	TGCGCCAGCAGCTTGTTCGGGAAGGGAGGAGACATTCAGTACTTC	CASSLFGKGGDIQYF
NA	TRBV5-1	TRBD2	TRBJ2-1	TGCGCCAGCAGCCCCGGGACTAGCGGGTTACAAGGAACGGAGTTCTTC	CASSPGTSGLQGTEFF
NA	TRBV6-1	NA	TRBJ1-2	TGTGCCAGCAGTGAAGGTTCAGGCCGAAACTATGGCTACACCTTC	CASSEGSGRNYGYTF
NA	TRBV6-5	NA	TRBJ1-6	TGTGCCAGCAGGCCCGGATTAGGGGGAAGATCACCCCTCCACTTT	CASRPGLGGRSPLHF
NA	TRBV5-4	TRBD1	TRBJ1-4	TGTGCCAGCAGCTCAAACCGGGACAGGGGTAGACAGGCTGAAAAACTGTTTTTT	CASSSNRDRGRQAEKLFF
NA	TRBV20-1	NA	TRBJ2-6	TGCAGTGCTAGTGGGCCTCCCGGGGCCAACGTCCTGACTTTC	CSASGPPGANVLTF
NA	TRBV14	NA	TRBJ1-4	TGTGCCAGCAGCCAAGATATGGGAGAAAATGAAAAACTGTTTTTT	CASSQDMGENEKLFF
NA	TRBV21-1	NA	TRBJ1-1	TGTGCCAGCAGCAAAGGTCCAGAAACGAAGTACCCTGAAGCTTTCTTT	CASSKGPETKYPEAFF
NA	TRBV4-1	NA	TRBJ2-3	TGCGCCAGCAGCCTCCAGGGGTATACAGATACGCAGTATTTT	CASSLQGYTDTQYF
NA	TRBV2	TRBD1	TRBJ1-2	TGTGCCAGCACCTACAGGGGAGCTAACTATGGCTACACCTTC	CASTYRGANYGYTF
NA	TRBV19	NA	TRBJ1-5	TGTGCCAGTAGCGTTCGGGACACCTATCAGCCCCAGCATTTT	CASSVRDTYQPQHF
NA	TRBV25-1	NA	TRBJ1-6	TGTGCCAGCACCGACGGGGTTGGGAATTCACCCCTCCACTTT	CASTDGVGNSPLHF
NA	TRBV14	NA	TRBJ1-1	TGTGCCAGCAGCCCCCAGGTCTACACTGAAGCTTTCTTT	CASSPQVYTEAFF
few	TRBV3-1/TRBV3-2	TRBD1	TRBJ1-1	TGTGCCAGCAGCCTCCGGGGACAGGCGAACACTGAAGCTTTCTTT	CASSLRGQANTEAFF
NA	TRBV3-1/TRBV3-2	NA	TRBJ1-4	TGTGCCAGCAGCATACGAAACGAGGGAGCTGACAATGAAAAACTGTTTTTT	CASSIRNEGADNEKLFF
NA	TRBV25-1	TRBD2	TRBJ2-7	TGTGCCAGCAGTGGCAGGACTAGCGGGAACTCCTACGAGCAGTACTTC	CASSGRTSGNSYEQYF
NA	TRBV5-6	NA	TRBJ1-2	TGTGCCAGCAGCCTACAGGGTTATGGCTACACCTTC	CASSLQGYGYTF
NA	TRBV11-3	NA	TRBJ1-5	TGTGCCAGCAGCTTTAATGGACAGAATTTT	CASSFNGQNF
NA	TRBV10-2	NA	TRBJ2-2	TGCGCCAGCAGTGACTTCCGAGGGGGCGGGGAGCTGTTTTTT	CASSDFRGGGELFF
many	TRBV3-1/TRBV3-2	TRBD1	TRBJ1-2	TGTGCCAGCAGCCCCAGACAGGGCCCGGTCTATGGCTACACCTTC	CASSPRQGPVYGYTF
NA	TRBV5-1	NA	TRBJ1-2	TGCGCCAGCAGCTCCGCTAATGATGGCTACACCTTC	CASSSANDGYTF
NA	TRBV5-4	TRBD1	TRBJ2-5	TGTGCCAGCAGCTTACGACAGGGACAAGAGACCCAGTACTTC	CASSLRQGQETQYF
NA	TRBV5-1	TRBD1	TRBJ1-1	TGCGCCAGCAGCTGGAGGCAGGGGGCGACCACTGAAGCTTTCTTT	CASSWRQGATTEAFF